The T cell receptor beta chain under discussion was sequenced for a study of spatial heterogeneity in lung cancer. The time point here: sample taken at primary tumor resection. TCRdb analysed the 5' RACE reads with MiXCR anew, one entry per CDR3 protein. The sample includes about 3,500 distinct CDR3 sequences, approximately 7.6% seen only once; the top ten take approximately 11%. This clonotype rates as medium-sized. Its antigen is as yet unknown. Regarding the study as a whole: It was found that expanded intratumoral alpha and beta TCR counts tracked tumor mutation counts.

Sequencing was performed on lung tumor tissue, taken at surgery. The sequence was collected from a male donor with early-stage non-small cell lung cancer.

Here the CDR3 reads CASSLVYSSDTQYF. DNA for the CDR3: TGTGCCAGCAGTTTGGTGTATAGTAGCGATACGCAGTATTTT. The chain uses TRBV12-3 or TRBV12-4 and TRBJ2-3; D unresolved. Trimming cost V 3 bases and J 6 bases, with 13 bases left between them. The length of the CDR3 is 14 residues.